The next 14 T cell receptor beta chains were all read from a single sample in a study of T cell repertoires in cytomegalovirus infection. TCRdb re-called the reads with MiXCR, one entry per CDR3 protein. The repertoire holds about half a million distinct CDR3 sequences, 25% to 35% seen once, with around a sixth in the top ten. Which antigens these TCRs recognize remains unknown. Sequences were derived from cultured PBMCs, sampled from culture after CMV antigen stimulation. All receptors come from a human donor in good health (CMV status not recorded). Some clones in this sample may be carry-over from other donors' samples.

This clonotype turned up a few times. The CDR3 region is CASSRPRQGYTGELFF. The CDR3 DNA follows: TGTGCCAGCAGTCGGCCCCGGCAAGGTTACACCGGGGAGCTGTTTTTT. V and J are TRBV25-1 and TRBJ2-2; D is undetermined. The V end lost 5 bases, the J end lost 3 bases, and 16 bases lay between the germline ends. The length of the CDR3 is 16 residues. Germline-derived CDR1 and CDR2 are MGHDK and SYGVNS.

This clonotype was seen more than once but under ten times. The genes are TRBV29-1 and TRBJ2-3; D is unclear. This CDR3 comprises 14 residues. The germline CDR1 and CDR2 sequences are SQVTM and ANQGSEA. V shed 8 bases and J shed 4 bases, with 19 bases lying between them. This CDR3 is CSTRKHGESDTQYF. CDR3 in DNA: TGCAGCACAAGAAAACATGGAGAGTCAGATACGCAGTATTTT.

The chain links TRBV4-1 to TRBJ2-5; 7 positions match TRBD1. The CDR3 is 16 residues long. The J segment lost 1 base and the V segment lost 2 bases, leaving 7 bases of the junction unmatched. Germline loops: CDR1 MGHRA, CDR2 YSYEKL. CDR3 protein: CASSQSLGGFQETQYF. The CDR3 DNA reads as TGCGCCAGCAGCCAATCGTTAGGGGGCTTCCAAGAGACCCAGTACTTC.

This clonotype has ten or more counts. V and J are TRBV7-8 and TRBJ2-1, with D tentatively TRBD1 (6 bases). Between the trimmed V and J ends, which lost 1 base and 9 bases, there was a span of 13 bases. The CDR3 runs 14 residues. CDR1 and CDR2 (germline): SGHVS, FQNEAQ. The CDR3 nucleotides are TGTGCCAGCAGCTTAGGCCACAGGGATTTTGAGCAGTTCTTC. Translation gives CASSLGHRDFEQFF.

This clonotype turned up a few times. V and J are TRBV7-9 and TRBJ2-7, with a tentative D call TRBD1 (6 bases). V lost 8 bases and J lost 0, with 14 bases in between. The CDR3 runs 14 residues. CDR1 is SEHNR and CDR2 is FQNEAQ in the germline V gene (reference sequence). The CDR3 sequence is CASRPGTNSYEQYF. In DNA, the CDR3 is TGTGCCAGCCGACCCGGGACAAACTCCTACGAGCAGTACTTC.

The chain links TRBV7-9 to TRBJ2-7, with TRBD1 matching over 8 bases. The CDR3 runs 13 residues. The V segment lost 7 bases and the J segment 3 bases; nucleotides outside the gene matches: 5. Germline V CDR1 and CDR2: SEHNR, FQNEAQ (reference sequence). The CDR3 nucleotides read TGTGCCAGCAACCCTGGACAGGGCTACGAGCAGTACGTC. Protein product: CASNPGQGYEQYV.

The chain recombines TRBV29-1 with TRBJ2-2; D unresolved. CDR1 SQVTM and CDR2 ANQGSEA come from the germline V gene. The CDR3 loop spans 13 amino acids. The V end was cut by 7 bases, the J end by 6 bases, with 15 bases between. CDR3 residues: CSAVGLTAGELFF. The CDR3 region has the DNA TGCAGCGCCGTGGGATTAACTGCCGGGGAGCTGTTTTTT.

The chain is built from TRBV14 and TRBJ2-3; tentative D call: TRBD1 (7 bases). Germline V CDR1 and CDR2: SGHDN, FVKESK. This CDR3 is 13 amino acids long. V was clipped by 4 bases and J by 6 bases, with 11 bases between them. CDR3 sequence (DNA): TGTGCCAGCAGCCGCGGGACAGCCGATACGCAGTATTTT. As protein: CASSRGTADTQYF.

V is TRBV15 and J is TRBJ2-1, with D possibly matching TRBD2 (6 bases). With 6 bases removed from V and 4 bases from J, the gap between germline ends came to 13 bases. This CDR3 comprises 14 residues. The germline V gene has CDR1 LNHNV and CDR2 YYDKDF (reference sequence). CDR3 sequence reads: CATRLGSGYNEQFF. The CDR3 DNA follows: TGTGCCACCAGGTTGGGCAGCGGGTACAATGAGCAGTTCTTC.

This clonotype was detected many times. The rearrangement uses TRBV7-2 and TRBJ1-1; maybe TRBD1 (6 bases). This CDR3 is built from 13 residues. Trimming pared 3 bases from V and 5 bases from J, leaving 10 bases between. CDR1 is SGHTA and CDR2 is FQGNSA in the germline V gene. The CDR3 DNA is TGTGCCAGCAGCTTTGGGGGGCAAACTGAAGCTTTCTTT. This sequence encodes CASSFGGQTEAFF.

This clonotype has a handful of counts. The V call is TRBV12-3 or TRBV12-4, the J call TRBJ2-1; TRBD2 aligns across 12 bases. The length of the CDR3 is 16 residues. V lost 7 bases to trimming and J lost 1 base; unmatched junction nucleotides: 5. The CDR3 reads CASIRTSGISYNEQFF. DNA of the CDR3: TGTGCCAGCATTCGGACTAGCGGGATTTCCTACAATGAGCAGTTCTTC.

V is TRBV7-2 and J is TRBJ1-5; D is perhaps TRBD1 (5 bases). The length of the CDR3 is 17 residues. CDR1 SGHTA and CDR2 FQGNSA come from the germline V gene. Between the trimmed V and J ends, which lost 0 bases and 2 bases, there was a span of 14 bases. The CDR3 bases are TGTGCCAGCAGCTTAGCCATGGGGGGGTACGGCAATCAGCCCCAGCATTTT. Its translation is CASSLAMGGYGNQPQHF.

The sample holds many counts of this clonotype. The V call is TRBV4-1, the J call TRBJ2-5, with 7 bases that match TRBD1. Trimming took 3 bases from V and 4 from J; bases not matched to a gene: 5. The CDR3 consists of 14 residues. Germline V gene sequence: CDR1 MGHRA, CDR2 YSYEKL. DNA of the CDR3: TGCGCCAGCAGCCACCCTAACAGGGGAGAGACCCAGTACTTC. Residues: CASSHPNRGETQYF.

This clonotype was observed a handful of times. The chain has TRBV5-8 and TRBJ2-1; TRBD1 matches at 11 bases. The germline V gene encodes CDR1 SGHTS and CDR2 YDEGEE. The CDR3 sequence is 15 residues long. With V trimmed by 2 bases and J by 9 bases, 7 bases remained unmatched. In DNA, the CDR3 is TGTGCCAGCAGCTTTGCCTGGACAGGGGGCGTTGAGCAGTTCTTC. It is translated as CASSFAWTGGVEQFF.